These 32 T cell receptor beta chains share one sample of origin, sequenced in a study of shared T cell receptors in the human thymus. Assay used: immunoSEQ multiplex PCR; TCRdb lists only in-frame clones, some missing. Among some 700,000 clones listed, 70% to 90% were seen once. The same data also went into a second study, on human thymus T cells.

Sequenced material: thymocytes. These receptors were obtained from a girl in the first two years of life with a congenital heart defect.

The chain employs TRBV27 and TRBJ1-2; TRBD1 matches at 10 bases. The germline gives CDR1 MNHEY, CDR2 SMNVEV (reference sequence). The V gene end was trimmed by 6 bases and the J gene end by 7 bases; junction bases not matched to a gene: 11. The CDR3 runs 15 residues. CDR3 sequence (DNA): TGTGCCAGCAGCCATGACAGGGGGCGCAGTAGTGGCTACACCTTC. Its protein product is CASSHDRGRSSGYTF.

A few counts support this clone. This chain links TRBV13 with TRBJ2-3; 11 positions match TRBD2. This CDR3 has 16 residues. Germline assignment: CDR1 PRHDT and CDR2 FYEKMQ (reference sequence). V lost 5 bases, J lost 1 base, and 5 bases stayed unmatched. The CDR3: CASSLTSGGRTDTQYF. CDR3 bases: TGTGCCAGCAGCCTCACTAGCGGGGGACGCACAGATACGCAGTATTTT.

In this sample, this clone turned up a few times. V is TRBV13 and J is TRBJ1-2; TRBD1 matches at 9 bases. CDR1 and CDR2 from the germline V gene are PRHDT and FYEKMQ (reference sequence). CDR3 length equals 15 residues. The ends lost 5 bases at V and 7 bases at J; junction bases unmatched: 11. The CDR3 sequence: CASSPGRGQGSGYTF. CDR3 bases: TGTGCCAGCAGCCCCGGGAGGGGACAGGGTTCTGGCTACACCTTC.

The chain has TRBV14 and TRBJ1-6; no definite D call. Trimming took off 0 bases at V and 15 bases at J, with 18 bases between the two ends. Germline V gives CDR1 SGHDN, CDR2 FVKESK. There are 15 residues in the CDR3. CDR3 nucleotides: TGTGCCAGCAGCCAAGAATCTGTTTGGCCCCCAAGCCTCCACTTT. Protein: CASSQESVWPPSLHF.

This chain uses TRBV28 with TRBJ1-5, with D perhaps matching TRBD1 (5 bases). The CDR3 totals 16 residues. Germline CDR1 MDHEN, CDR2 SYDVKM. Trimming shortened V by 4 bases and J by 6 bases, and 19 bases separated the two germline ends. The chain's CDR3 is CASSSGPKDKTQPQHF. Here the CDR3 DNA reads TGTGCCAGCAGTTCGGGCCCAAAGGACAAGACTCAGCCCCAGCATTTT. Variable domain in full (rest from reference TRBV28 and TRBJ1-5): DVKVTQSSRYLVKRTGEKVFLECVQDMDHENMFWYRQDPGLGLRLIYFSYDVKMKEKGDIPEGYSVSREKKERFSLILESASTNQTSMYLCASSSGPKDKTQPQHFGDGTRLSIL.

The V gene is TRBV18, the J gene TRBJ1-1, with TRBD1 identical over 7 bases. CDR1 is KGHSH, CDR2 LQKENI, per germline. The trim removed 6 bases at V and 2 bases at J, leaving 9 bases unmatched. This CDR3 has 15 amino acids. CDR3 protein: CASSRWTGGNTEAFF. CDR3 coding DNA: TGTGCCAGCTCGCGATGGACAGGAGGAAACACTGAAGCTTTCTTT.

The CDR3 loop reads CASSYSKQVPGNTIYF. DNA for the CDR3: TGTGCCAGCAGTTACTCGAAACAGGTCCCTGGAAACACCATATATTTT. The chain joins TRBV6-5 to TRBJ1-3, with a weak D call TRBD1 (5 bases). This CDR3 spans 16 amino acids. Germline V gives CDR1 MNHEY, CDR2 SVGAGI. The ends were cut back, 0 bases at V and 2 bases at J, with 11 bases in the middle.

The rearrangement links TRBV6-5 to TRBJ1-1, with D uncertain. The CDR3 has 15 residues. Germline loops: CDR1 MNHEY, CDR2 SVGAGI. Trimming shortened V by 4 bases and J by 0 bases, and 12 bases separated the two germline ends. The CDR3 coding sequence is TGTGCCAGCAGTTTCAGCCGGGTCTTGAACACTGAAGCTTTCTTT. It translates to CASSFSRVLNTEAFF.

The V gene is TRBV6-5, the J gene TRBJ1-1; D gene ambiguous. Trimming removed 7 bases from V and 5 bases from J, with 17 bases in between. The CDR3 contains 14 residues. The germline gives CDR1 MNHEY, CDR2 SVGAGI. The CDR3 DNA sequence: TGTGCCAGCACCTTGGACTCGGTGGGGACTGAAGCTTTCTTT. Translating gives CASTLDSVGTEAFF.

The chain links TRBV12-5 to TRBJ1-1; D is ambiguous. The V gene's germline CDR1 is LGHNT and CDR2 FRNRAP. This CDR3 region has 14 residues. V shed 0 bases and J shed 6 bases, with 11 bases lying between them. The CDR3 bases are TGTGCTAGTGGTTTGGTACTAGTGGGAGCTGAAGCTTTCTTT. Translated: CASGLVLVGAEAFF.

The CDR3 nucleotides are TGTGCCAGCAGTAACGGACAGGGAATAGCTAACTATGGCTACACCTTC. As protein: CASSNGQGIANYGYTF. The rearrangement links TRBV28 to TRBJ1-2; 8 nucleotides match TRBD1. CDR1 MDHEN and CDR2 SYDVKM come from the germline V gene. The CDR3 totals 16 residues. V was pared by 5 bases and J by 0 bases, with 8 bases of the junction left unmatched.

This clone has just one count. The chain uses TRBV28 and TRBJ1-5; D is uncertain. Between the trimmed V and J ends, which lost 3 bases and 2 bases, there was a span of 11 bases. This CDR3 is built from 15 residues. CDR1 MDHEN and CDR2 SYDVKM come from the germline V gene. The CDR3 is CASSLSGKGNQPQHF. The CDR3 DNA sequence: TGTGCCAGCAGTTTGTCGGGGAAGGGCAATCAGCCCCAGCATTTT.

The CDR3 DNA follows: TGCAGCGTCGTTGGACATGGCGATGGCTACACCTTC. The encoded protein is CSVVGHGDGYTF. V and J are TRBV29-1 and TRBJ1-2, with TRBD1 as a possible D gene (5 bases). Per germline, CDR1 SQVTM and CDR2 ANQGSEA. The V gene lost 6 bases and the J gene lost 6 bases, with 14 bases spanning the gap. The CDR3 is made up of 12 amino acids.

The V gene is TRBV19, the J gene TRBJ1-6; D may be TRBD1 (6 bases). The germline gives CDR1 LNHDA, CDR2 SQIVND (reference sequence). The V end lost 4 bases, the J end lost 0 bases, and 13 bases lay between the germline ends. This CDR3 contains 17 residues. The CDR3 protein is CASSTTTGSSYNSPLHF. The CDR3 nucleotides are TGTGCCAGTAGTACAACGACAGGAAGCTCCTATAATTCACCCCTCCACTTT.

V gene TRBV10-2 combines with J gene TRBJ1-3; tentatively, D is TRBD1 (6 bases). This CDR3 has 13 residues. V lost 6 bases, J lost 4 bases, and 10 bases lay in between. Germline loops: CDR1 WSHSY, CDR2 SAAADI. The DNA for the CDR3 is TGCGCCAGCAGCGGGACATCGGGAAACACCATATATTTT. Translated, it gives CASSGTSGNTIYF.

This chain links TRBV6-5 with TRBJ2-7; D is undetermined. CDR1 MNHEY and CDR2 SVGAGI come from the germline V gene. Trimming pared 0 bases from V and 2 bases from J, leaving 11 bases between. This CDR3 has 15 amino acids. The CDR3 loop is CASSYSGRPTYEQYF. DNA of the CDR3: TGTGCCAGCAGTTACTCCGGTCGCCCAACCTACGAGCAGTACTTC.

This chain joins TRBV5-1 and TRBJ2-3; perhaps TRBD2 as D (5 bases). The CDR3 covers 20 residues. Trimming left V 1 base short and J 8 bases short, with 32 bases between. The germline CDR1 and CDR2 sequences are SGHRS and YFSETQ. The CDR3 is CASSLSLWSLEALAEGTQYF. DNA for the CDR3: TGCGCCAGCAGCTTGTCTCTTTGGTCATTGGAGGCGCTCGCCGAGGGTACGCAGTATTTT. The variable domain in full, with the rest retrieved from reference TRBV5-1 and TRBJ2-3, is KAGVTQTPRYLIKTRGQQVTLSCSPISGHRSVSWYQQTPGQGLQFLFEYFSETQRNKGNFPGRFSGRQFSNSRSEMNVSTLELGDSALYLCASSLSLWSLEALAEGTQYFGPGTRLTVL.

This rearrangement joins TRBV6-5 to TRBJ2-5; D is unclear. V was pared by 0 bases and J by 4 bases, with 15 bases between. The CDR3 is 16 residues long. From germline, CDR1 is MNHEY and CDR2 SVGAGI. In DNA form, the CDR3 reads TGTGCCAGCAGTTACTCGATCATAGCCGGAAGAGAGACCCAGTACTTC. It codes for CASSYSIIAGRETQYF.

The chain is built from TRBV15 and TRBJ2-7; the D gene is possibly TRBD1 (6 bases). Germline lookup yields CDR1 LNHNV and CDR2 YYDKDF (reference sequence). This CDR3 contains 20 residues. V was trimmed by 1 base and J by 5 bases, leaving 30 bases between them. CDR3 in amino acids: CATSRVIRLWDTPRSDEQYF. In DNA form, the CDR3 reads TGTGCCACCAGCAGAGTGATTAGGTTATGGGACACACCGAGGTCCGACGAGCAGTACTTC.

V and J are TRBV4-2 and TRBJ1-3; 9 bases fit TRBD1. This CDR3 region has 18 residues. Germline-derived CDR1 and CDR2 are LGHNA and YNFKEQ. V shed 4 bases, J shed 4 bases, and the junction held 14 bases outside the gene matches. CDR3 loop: CASSPTTPTGGQGNTIYF. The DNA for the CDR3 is TGTGCCAGCAGCCCGACTACCCCAACAGGGGGCCAGGGAAACACCATATATTTT.

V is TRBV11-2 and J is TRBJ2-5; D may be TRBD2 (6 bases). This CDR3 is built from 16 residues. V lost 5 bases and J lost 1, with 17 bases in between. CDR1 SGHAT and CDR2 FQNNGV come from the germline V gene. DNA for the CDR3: TGTGCCAGCAGCATAAAGGACTACCTGGGCCAAGAGACCCAGTACTTC. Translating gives CASSIKDYLGQETQYF.

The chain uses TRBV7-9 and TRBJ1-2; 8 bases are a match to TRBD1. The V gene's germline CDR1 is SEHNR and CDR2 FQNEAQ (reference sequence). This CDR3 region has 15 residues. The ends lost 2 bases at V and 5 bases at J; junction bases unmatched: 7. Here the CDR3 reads CASSLIGQGNYGYTF. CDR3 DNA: TGTGCCAGCAGCTTAATCGGACAGGGAAATTATGGCTACACCTTC. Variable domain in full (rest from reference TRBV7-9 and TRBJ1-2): DTGVSQNPRHKITKRGQNVTFRCDPISEHNRLYWYRQTLGQGPEFLTYFQNEAQLEKSRLLSDRFSAERPKGSFSTLEIQRTEQGDSAMYLCASSLIGQGNYGYTFGSGTRLTVV.

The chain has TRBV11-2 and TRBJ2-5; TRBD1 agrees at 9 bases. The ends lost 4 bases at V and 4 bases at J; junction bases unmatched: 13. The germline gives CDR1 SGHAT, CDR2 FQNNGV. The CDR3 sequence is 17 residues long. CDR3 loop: CASSWEGRQGGGETQYF. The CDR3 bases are TGTGCCAGCAGCTGGGAGGGTCGACAGGGGGGCGGAGAGACCCAGTACTTC.

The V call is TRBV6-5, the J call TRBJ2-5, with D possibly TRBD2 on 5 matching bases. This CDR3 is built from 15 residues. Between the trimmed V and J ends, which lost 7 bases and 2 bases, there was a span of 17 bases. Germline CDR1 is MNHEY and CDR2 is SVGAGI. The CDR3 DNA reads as TGTGCCAGCAAGAAGAACTCGACTACTCAAGAGACCCAGTACTTC. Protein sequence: CASKKNSTTQETQYF.

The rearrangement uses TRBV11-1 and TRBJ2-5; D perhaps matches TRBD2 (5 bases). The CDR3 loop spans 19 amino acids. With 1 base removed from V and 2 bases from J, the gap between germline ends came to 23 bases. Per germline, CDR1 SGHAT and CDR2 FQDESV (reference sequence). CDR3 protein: CASSLGFMRGIWWQETQYF. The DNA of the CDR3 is TGTGCCAGCAGCTTAGGTTTTATGAGAGGGATATGGTGGCAAGAGACCCAGTACTTC.

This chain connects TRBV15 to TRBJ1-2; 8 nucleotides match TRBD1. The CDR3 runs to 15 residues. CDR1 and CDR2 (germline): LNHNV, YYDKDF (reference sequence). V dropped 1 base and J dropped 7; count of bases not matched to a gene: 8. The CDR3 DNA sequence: TGTGCCACCAGCAGAGCCAAGGGTGACAGGGGTGGCTACACCTTC. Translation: CATSRAKGDRGGYTF.

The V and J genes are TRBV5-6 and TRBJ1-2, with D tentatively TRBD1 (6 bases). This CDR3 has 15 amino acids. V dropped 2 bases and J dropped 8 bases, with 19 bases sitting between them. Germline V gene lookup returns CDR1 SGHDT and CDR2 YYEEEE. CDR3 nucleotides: TGTGCCAGCAGCTTTCAAAGAACAGGGCCTGAGGGCTACACCTTC. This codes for CASSFQRTGPEGYTF.

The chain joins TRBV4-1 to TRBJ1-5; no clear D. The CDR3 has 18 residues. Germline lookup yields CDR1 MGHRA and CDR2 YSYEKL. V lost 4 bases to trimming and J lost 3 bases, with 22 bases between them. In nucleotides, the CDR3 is TGCGCCAGCAGCCCTCGGAGTCACATCCGCGACTTCAATCAGCCCCAGCATTTT. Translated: CASSPRSHIRDFNQPQHF.

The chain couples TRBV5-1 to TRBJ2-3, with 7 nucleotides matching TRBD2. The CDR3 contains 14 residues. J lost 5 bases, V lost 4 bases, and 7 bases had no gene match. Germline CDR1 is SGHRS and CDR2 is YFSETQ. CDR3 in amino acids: CASSPMGGVDTQYF. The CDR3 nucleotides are TGCGCCAGCAGCCCAATGGGGGGGGTAGATACGCAGTATTTT.

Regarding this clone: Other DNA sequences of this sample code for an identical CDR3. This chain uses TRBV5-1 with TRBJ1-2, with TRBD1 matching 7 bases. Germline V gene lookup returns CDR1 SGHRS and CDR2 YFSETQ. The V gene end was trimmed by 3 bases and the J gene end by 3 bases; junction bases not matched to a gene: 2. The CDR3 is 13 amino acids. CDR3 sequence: CASSWDRYYGYTF. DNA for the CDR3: TGCGCCAGCAGCTGGGACAGATACTATGGCTACACCTTC.

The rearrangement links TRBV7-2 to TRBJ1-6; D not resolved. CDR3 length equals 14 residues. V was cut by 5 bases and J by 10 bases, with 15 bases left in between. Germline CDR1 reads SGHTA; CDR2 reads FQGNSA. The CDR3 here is CASSTYGERSPLHF. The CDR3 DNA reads TGTGCCAGCAGCACCTACGGAGAGAGGTCACCCCTCCACTTT.

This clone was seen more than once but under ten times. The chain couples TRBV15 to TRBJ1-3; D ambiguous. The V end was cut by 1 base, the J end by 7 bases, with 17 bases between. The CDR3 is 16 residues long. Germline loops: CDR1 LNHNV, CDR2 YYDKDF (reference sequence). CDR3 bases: TGTGCCACCAGCAGAGGGAGGACCGGGCTGACTAACACCATATATTTT. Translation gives CATSRGRTGLTNTIYF.